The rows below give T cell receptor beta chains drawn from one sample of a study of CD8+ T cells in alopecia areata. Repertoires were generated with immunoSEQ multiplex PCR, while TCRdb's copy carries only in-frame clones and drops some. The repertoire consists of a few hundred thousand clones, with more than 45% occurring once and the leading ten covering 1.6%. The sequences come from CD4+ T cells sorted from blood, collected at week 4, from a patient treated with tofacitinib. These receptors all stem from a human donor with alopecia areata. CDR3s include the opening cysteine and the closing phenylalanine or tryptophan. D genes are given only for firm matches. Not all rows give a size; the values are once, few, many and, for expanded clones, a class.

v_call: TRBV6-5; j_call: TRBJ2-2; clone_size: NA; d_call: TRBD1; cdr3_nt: TGTGCCAGCAGCCACGGACAGGCCAACACCGGGGAGCTGTTTTTT; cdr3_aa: CASSHGQANTGELFF
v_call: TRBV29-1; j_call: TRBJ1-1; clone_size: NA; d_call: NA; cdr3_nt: TGCAGCACTTATGGGTTGAACACTGAAGCTTTCTTT; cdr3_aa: CSTYGLNTEAFF
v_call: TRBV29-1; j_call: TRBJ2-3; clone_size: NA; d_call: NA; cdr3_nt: TGCAGCGTTGAGGGGCAGCTCACAGATACGCAGTATTTT; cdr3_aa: CSVEGQLTDTQYF
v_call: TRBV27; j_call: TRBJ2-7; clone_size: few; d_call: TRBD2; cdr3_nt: TGTGCCAGCAGTTTATCGTTCCTAGCGGGGGGAGCCTACGAGCAGTACTTC; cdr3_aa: CASSLSFLAGGAYEQYF
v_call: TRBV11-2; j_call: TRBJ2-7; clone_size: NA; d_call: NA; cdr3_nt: TGTGCCAGCAGCTTAGCGTCGACGGCGGGGAGCAGCGAGCAGTACTTC; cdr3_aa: CASSLASTAGSSEQYF
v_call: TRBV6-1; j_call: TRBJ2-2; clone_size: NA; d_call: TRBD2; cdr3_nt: TGTGCCAGCAGTGCGATTAGCGGGGCCAACACCGGGGAGCTGTTTTTT; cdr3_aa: CASSAISGANTGELFF
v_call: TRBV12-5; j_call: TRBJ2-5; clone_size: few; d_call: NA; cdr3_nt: TGTGCTAGTGCGGCCCCCCCAGGGACCCAGTACTTC; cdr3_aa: CASAAPPGTQYF
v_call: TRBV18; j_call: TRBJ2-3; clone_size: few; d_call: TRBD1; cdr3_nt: TGTGCCAGCTCGACAGGGGGTATGGCGGTGACAGATACGCAGTATTTT; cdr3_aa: CASSTGGMAVTDTQYF
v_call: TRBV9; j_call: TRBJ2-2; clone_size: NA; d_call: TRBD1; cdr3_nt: TGTGCCAGCAGCGCAAACTCCCGGGACAGAAGCGGGGAGCTGTTTTTT; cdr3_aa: CASSANSRDRSGELFF
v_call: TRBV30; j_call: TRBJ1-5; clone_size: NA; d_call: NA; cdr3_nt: TGTGCCTGGTCCAGGAGCAATCAGCCCCAGCATTTT; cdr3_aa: CAWSRSNQPQHF
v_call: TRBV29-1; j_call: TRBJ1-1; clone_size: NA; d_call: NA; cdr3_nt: TGCAGCGTTGTAAGAACAGGGAGGGACACTGAAGCTTTCTTT; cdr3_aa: CSVVRTGRDTEAFF
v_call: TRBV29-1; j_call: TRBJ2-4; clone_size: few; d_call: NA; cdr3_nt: TGCAGCGTTGTAGGAGCCAAAAACATTCAGTACTTC; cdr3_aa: CSVVGAKNIQYF
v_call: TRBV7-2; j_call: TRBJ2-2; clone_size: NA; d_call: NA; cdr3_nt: TGTGCCAGCAGCTTATCTACAGACCACACCGGGGAGCTGTTTTTT; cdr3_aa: CASSLSTDHTGELFF
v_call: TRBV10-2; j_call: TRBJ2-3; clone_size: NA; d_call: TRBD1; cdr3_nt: TGCGCCAGCAGTGTGCGACAGGGCGATACGCAGTATTTT; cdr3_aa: CASSVRQGDTQYF
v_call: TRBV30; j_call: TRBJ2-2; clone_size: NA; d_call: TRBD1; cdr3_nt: TGTGCCTGGATGTCCCGGGACAGGGGTCCCGGGGAGCTGTTTTTT; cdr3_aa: CAWMSRDRGPGELFF
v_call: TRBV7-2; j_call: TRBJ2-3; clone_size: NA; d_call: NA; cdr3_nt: TGTGCCAGCAGCTTAGTTCTTTACGGGGATACGCAGTATTTT; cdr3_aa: CASSLVLYGDTQYF
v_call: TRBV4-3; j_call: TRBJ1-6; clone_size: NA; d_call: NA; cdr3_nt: TGCGCCAGCAGCCAAGAGGTAGCGGGGAGCTCCTATAATTCACCCCTCCACTTT; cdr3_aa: CASSQEVAGSSYNSPLHF
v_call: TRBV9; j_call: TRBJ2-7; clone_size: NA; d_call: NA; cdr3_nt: TGTGCCAGCAGCGTCGAATTAGGGGGGCATTTAGGCGAGCAGTACTTC; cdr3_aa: CASSVELGGHLGEQYF
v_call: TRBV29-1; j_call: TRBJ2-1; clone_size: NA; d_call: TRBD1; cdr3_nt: TGCAGCGTCATGCGCGGGACAGGCAATGAGCAGTTCTTC; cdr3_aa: CSVMRGTGNEQFF
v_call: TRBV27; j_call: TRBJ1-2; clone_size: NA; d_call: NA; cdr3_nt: TGTGCCAGCAAGGTACAGGCGGAAAGTAACTATGGCTACACCTTC; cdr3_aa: CASKVQAESNYGYTF
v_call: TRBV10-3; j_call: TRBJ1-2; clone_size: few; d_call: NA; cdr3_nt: TGTGCCATATTGGACAGTTTAAACTATGGCTACACCTTC; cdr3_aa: CAILDSLNYGYTF
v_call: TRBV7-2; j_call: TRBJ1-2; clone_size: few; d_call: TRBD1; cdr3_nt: TGTGCCAGCAGCTTAAACAGGGGAAGGGGTGGCTACACCTTC; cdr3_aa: CASSLNRGRGGYTF
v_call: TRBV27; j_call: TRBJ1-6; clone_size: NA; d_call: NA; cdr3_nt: TGTGCCAGCAGTTTGGCGACAGGCTATAATTCACCCCTCCACTTT; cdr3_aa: CASSLATGYNSPLHF
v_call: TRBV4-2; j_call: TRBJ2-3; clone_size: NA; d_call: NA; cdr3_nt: TGTGCCAGCAGCCAAGACCCCGTAACAGATACGCAGTATTTT; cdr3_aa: CASSQDPVTDTQYF
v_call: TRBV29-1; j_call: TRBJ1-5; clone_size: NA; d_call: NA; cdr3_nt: TGCAGCGTTGAAGATGGGTCGGGTCAGCCCCAGCATTTT; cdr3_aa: CSVEDGSGQPQHF
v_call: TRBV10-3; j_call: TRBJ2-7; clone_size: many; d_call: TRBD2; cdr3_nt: TGTGCCATCAGTCCGATGCTAGCGGGGTCTTCCTACGAGCAGTACTTC; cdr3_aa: CAISPMLAGSSYEQYF
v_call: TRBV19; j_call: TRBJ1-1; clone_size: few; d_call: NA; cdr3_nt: TGTGCCAGTAGTACAATCAGTAACACTGAAGCTTTCTTT; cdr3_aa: CASSTISNTEAFF
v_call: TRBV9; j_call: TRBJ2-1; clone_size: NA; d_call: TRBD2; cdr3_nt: TGTGCCAGCAGCGTTGGCCGTAGCGGGGCCACGTCCTACAATGAGCAGTTCTTC; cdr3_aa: CASSVGRSGATSYNEQFF
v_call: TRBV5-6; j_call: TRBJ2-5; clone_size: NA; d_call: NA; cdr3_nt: TGTGCCAGCTGCAGGGGACTTGGCCAAGAGACCCAGTACTTC; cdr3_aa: CASCRGLGQETQYF
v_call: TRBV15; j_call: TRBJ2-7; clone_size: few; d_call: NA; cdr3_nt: TGTGCCACCAGCAGGAACCCGGGACCTGACTACGAGCAGTACTTC; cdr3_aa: CATSRNPGPDYEQYF
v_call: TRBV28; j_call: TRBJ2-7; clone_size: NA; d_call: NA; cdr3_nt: TGTGCCAGCTGGGGCCAGACCCCCTACGAGCAGTACTTC; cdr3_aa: CASWGQTPYEQYF
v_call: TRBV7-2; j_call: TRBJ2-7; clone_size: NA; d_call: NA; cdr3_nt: TGTGCCAGCAGCTTAGGGGTTGGGGGTCCCGAGCAGTACTTC; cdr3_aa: CASSLGVGGPEQYF
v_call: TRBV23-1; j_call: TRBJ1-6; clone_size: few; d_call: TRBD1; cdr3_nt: TGCGCCAGCAGTCATCCTAACGGGACAGCTTTTAATAATTCACCCCTCCACTTT; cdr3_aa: CASSHPNGTAFNNSPLHF
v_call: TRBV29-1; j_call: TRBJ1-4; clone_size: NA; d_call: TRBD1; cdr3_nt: TGCAGCGTCTCGACAGGGCCTAATGAAAAACTGTTTTTT; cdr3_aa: CSVSTGPNEKLFF
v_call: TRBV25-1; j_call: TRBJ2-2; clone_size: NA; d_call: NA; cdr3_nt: TGTGCCAGCAGCCTTTCAGGGGGAGGTATCACCGGGGAGCTGTTTTTT; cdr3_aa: CASSLSGGGITGELFF
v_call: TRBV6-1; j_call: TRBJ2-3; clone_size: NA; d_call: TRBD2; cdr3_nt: TGTGCCACCGCGGCCGGGCGGGGGATCACAGATACGCAGTATTTT; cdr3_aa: CATAAGRGITDTQYF
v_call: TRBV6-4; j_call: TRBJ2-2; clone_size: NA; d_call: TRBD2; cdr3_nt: TGTGCCAGCAGTGACAGCGGGGGGGCCGGGGAGCTGTTTTTT; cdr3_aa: CASSDSGGAGELFF
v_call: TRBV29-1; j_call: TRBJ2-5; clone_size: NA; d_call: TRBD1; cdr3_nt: TGCAGCGTTGATCCCCAGACAGGGTCAGAAGGTGAGACCCAGTACTTC; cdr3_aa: CSVDPQTGSEGETQYF
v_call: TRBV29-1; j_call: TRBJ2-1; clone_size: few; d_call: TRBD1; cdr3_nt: TGCAGCGTGACGGACAGGGGGCACTACAATGAGCAGTTCTTC; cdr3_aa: CSVTDRGHYNEQFF
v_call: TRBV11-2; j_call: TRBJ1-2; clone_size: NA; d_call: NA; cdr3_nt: TGTGCCAGCCGGGGAGGGAGGTATGGCTACACCTTC; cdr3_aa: CASRGGRYGYTF
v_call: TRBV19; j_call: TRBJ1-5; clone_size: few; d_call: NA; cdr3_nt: TGTGCCAGTAGTATAGATCTACAGTATAGCAATCAGCCCCAGCATTTT; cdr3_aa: CASSIDLQYSNQPQHF
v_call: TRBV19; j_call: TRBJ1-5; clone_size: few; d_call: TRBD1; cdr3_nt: TGTGCCAGTAGTATGAGCCGGGACAGGGGAATTCAGCCCCAGCATTTT; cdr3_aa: CASSMSRDRGIQPQHF
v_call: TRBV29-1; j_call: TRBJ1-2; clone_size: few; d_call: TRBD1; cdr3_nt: TGCAGCGTTGAAGATCTTAGGACAGGGCGAGGCTACACCTTC; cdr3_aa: CSVEDLRTGRGYTF
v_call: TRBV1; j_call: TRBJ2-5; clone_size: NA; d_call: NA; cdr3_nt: TGCACCAGCAGCCAAGTCGAAGAGACCCAGTACTTC; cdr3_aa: CTSSQVEETQYF
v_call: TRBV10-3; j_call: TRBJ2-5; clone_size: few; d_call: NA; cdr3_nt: TGTGCCATCAGCCAGACGGAGGAGACCCAGTACTTC; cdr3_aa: CAISQTEETQYF
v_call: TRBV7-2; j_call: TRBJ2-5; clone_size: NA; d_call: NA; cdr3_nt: TGTGCCAGCAGCTTAGCGGCCCAGGCGTCCATGACCCAGTACTTC; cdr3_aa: CASSLAAQASMTQYF